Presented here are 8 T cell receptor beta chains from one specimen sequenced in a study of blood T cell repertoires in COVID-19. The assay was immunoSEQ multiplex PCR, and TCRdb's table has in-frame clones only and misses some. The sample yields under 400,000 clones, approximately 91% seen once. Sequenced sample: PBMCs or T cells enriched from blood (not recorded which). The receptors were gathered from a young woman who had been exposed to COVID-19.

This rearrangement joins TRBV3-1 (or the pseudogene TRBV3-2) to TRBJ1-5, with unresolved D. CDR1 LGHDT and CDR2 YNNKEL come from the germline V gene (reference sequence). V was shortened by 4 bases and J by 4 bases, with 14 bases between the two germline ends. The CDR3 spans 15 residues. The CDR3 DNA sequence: TGTGCCAGCAGCCCGACGGGTTCCACAAATCAGCCCCAGCATTTT. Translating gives CASSPTGSTNQPQHF.

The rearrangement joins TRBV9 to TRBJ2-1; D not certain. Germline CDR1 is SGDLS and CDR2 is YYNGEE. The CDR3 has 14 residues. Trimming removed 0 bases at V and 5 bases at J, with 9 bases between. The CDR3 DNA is TGTGCCAGCAGCGTAGGGGTAGCCAACAATGAGCAGTTCTTC. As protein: CASSVGVANNEQFF. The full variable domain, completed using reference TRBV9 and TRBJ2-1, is DSGVTQTPKHLITATGQRVTLRCSPRSGDLSVYWYQQSLDQGLQFLIQYYNGEERAKGNILERFSAQQFPDLHSELNLSSLELGDSALYFCASSVGVANNEQFFGPGTRLTVL.

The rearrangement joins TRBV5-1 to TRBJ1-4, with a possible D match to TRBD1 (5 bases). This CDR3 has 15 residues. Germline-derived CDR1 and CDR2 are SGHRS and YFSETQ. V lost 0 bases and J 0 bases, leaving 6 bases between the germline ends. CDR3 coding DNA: TGCGCCAGCAGCTTGGGACAGACAACTAATGAAAAACTGTTTTTT. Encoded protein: CASSLGQTTNEKLFF.

The CDR3 DNA reads TGTGCCAGCAGCCTCGAATTCCCAGTCTCTGGAAACACCATATATTTT. Translating gives CASSLEFPVSGNTIYF. This chain links TRBV7-6 with TRBJ1-3, with D unclear. This CDR3 spans 16 amino acids. Germline V gives CDR1 SGHVS, CDR2 FNYEAQ. V was cut by 5 bases and J by 0 bases, with 14 bases left in between.

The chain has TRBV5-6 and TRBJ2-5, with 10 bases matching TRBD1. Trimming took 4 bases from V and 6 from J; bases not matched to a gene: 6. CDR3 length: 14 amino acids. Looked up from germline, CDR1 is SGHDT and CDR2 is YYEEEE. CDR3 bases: TGTGCCAGCAGCCTCCGGGACAGGGGACAGACCCAGTACTTC. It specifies CASSLRDRGQTQYF.

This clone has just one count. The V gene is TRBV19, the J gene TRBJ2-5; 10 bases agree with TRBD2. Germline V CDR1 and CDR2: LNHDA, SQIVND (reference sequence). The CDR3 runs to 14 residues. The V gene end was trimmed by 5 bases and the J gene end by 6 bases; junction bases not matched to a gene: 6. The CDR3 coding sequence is TGTGCCAGTAGTCCAGGGACTAGCGTGCAGACCCAGTACTTC. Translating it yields CASSPGTSVQTQYF.

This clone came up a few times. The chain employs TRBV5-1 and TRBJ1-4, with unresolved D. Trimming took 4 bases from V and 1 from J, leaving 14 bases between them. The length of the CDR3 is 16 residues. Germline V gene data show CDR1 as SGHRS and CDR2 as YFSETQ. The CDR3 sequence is CASSLPGRVTNEKLFF. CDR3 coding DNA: TGCGCCAGCAGCCTCCCCGGGAGAGTAACTAATGAAAAACTGTTTTTT.

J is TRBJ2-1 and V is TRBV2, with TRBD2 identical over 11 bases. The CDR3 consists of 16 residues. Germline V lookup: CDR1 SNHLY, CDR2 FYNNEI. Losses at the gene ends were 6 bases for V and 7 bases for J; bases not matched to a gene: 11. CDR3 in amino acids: CASSTLSGRVGNEQFF. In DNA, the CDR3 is TGTGCCAGCAGCACCCTTAGCGGGAGGGTAGGGAATGAGCAGTTCTTC.